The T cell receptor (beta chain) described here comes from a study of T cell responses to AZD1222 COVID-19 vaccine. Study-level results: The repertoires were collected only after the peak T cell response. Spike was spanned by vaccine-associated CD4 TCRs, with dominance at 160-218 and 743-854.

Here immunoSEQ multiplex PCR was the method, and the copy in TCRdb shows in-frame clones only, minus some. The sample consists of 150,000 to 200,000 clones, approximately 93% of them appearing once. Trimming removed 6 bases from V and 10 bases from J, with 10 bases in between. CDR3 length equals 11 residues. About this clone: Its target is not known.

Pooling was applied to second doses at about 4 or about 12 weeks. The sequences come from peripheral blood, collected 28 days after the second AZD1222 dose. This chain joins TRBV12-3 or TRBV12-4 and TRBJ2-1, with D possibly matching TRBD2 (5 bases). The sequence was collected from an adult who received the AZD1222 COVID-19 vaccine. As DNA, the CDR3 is TGTGCCAGCAGATTCTCGGGGGAGCAGTTCTTC. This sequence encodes CASRFSGEQFF.